This passage covers 27 T cell receptor beta chains from one sample sequenced in a study of cytomegalovirus exposure and HLA in healthy donors. Primers: 60 Vbeta forward and 13 Jbeta reverse. The assay was immunoSEQ multiplex PCR, and TCRdb's table has in-frame clones only and misses some. The sample consists of under 200,000 clones, about 81% of them appearing once. The sequencing input was PBMCs. The receptors shown here come from a woman between 45 and 60 years old in good health and CMV-seropositive.

In this sample, this clone turned up once. This CDR3 reads CASVLQGAGQPQHF. DNA of the CDR3: TGTGCCAGCGTACTACAGGGGGCAGGGCAGCCCCAGCATTTT. J is TRBJ1-5 and V is TRBV6-4, with TRBD1 matching 9 bases. Germline V gives CDR1 MRHNA, CDR2 SNTAGT. The length of the CDR3 is 14 residues. The trim removed 8 bases at V and 7 bases at J, leaving 9 bases unmatched.

This clone was recorded a few times. V is TRBV19 and J is TRBJ1-4; the D is unclear. Germline values: CDR1 LNHDA, CDR2 SQIVND (reference sequence). The CDR3 consists of 14 residues. V lost 1 base, J lost 2 bases, and 5 bases lay in between. DNA for the CDR3: TGTGCCAGTAGTATAGCGGGGACTAATGAAAAACTGTTTTTT. Protein sequence: CASSIAGTNEKLFF.

The chain recombines TRBV6-1 with TRBJ2-3; TRBD2 matches 7 bases. This CDR3 contains 16 residues. Trimming cost V 4 bases and J 2 bases; bases outside gene matches: 9. Germline assignment: CDR1 MNHNS and CDR2 SASEGT. The CDR3 loop reads CASSARGTTVTDTQYF. DNA of the CDR3: TGTGCCAGCAGTGCTCGCGGGACTACCGTCACAGATACGCAGTATTTT.

The V call is TRBV20-1, the J call TRBJ2-3; tentatively, D is TRBD2 (6 bases). CDR1 and CDR2 (germline): DFQATT, SNEGSKA (reference sequence). Trimming removed 6 bases at V and 3 bases at J, with 7 bases between. This CDR3 is built from 11 residues. CDR3 protein: CSAGGTDTQYF. The CDR3 nucleotides are TGCAGTGCCGGGGGAACAGATACGCAGTATTTT.

This clone was counted only a few times. The rearrangement links TRBV6-1 to TRBJ1-2; D is possibly TRBD1 (5 bases). Germline V gene lookup returns CDR1 MNHNS and CDR2 SASEGT. The CDR3 is made up of 14 amino acids. Trimming shortened V by 5 bases and J by 4 bases, and 14 bases separated the two germline ends. The CDR3, as DNA: TGTGCCAGCAGTACCTATCGGGGGAGCTATGGCTACACCTTC. This codes for CASSTYRGSYGYTF.

Only a few counts were recorded for this clone. V and J are TRBV30 and TRBJ2-7, with 11 positions matching TRBD1. After removal of 3 bases from V and 2 bases from J, the junction contained 9 bases not matched to a gene. The length of the CDR3 is 16 residues. Germline-derived CDR1 and CDR2 are GTSNPN and SVGIG (reference sequence). The CDR3 DNA is TGTGCCTGGAGCCCATCCGCGGGACAGGGGGCCTACGAGCAGTACTTC. This gives the protein CAWSPSAGQGAYEQYF.

This chain connects TRBV29-1 to TRBJ2-1; perhaps TRBD1 as D (5 bases). This CDR3 has 13 amino acids. Trimming left V 4 bases short and J 0 bases short, with 7 bases between. Germline V gene data show CDR1 as SQVTM and CDR2 as ANQGSEA. CDR3: CSVGGSSYNEQFF. In DNA, the CDR3 is TGCAGCGTTGGGGGCAGCTCCTACAATGAGCAGTTCTTC.

The chain combines TRBV7-8 with TRBJ1-2; D not resolved. Germline V CDR1 and CDR2: SGHVS, FQNEAQ. The length of the CDR3 is 13 residues. With 5 bases removed from V and 5 bases from J, the gap between germline ends came to 12 bases. CDR3 sequence: CASSRGLGYGYTF. As DNA, the CDR3 is TGTGCCAGCAGCCGAGGACTGGGGTATGGCTACACCTTC.

The chain recombines TRBV18 with TRBJ2-7; D possibly corresponds to TRBD2 (6 bases). In germline, CDR1 is KGHSH, CDR2 LQKENI. V shed 2 bases and J shed 3 bases, with 14 bases lying between them. CDR3 size: 15 residues. CDR3 sequence: CASSPAGQGYYEQYF. CDR3 in DNA: TGTGCCAGCTCACCAGCGGGGCAGGGATACTACGAGCAGTACTTC.

The V and J genes are TRBV5-8 and TRBJ2-5; D ambiguous. Trimming pared 7 bases from V and 0 bases from J, leaving 7 bases between. CDR1 is SGHTS, CDR2 YDEGEE, per germline. The CDR3 extends over 12 amino acids. This chain's CDR3 is CASQVNQETQYF. In DNA, the CDR3 is TGTGCCAGCCAGGTGAACCAAGAGACCCAGTACTTC. The whole variable domain, remainder taken from reference TRBV5-8 and TRBJ2-5, is EAGVTQSPTHLIKTRGQQATLRCSPISGHTSVYWYQQALGLGLQFLLWYDEGEERNRGNFPPRFSGRQFPNYSSELNVNALELEDSALYLCASQVNQETQYFGPGTRLLVL.

This clone was observed a single time. The same CDR3 also results from other DNA sequences found in this sample. This sequence joins TRBV7-8 and TRBJ2-7; 10 nucleotides match TRBD2. Germline V gives CDR1 SGHVS, CDR2 FQNEAQ. The V segment lost 5 bases and the J segment 2 bases; nucleotides outside the gene matches: 15. This CDR3 is built from 18 residues. The CDR3 DNA is TGTGCCAGCAGCCCTTTTAGCGGGGGGCCTTCAACAACCTACGAGCAGTACTTC. Protein sequence: CASSPFSGGPSTTYEQYF.

CDR3 residues: CASTNILRTEAFF. CDR3 coding DNA: TGTGCCAGCACTAATATCCTCCGCACTGAAGCTTTCTTT. The chain employs TRBV6-5 and TRBJ1-1; D remains ambiguous. V lost 7 bases and J 4 bases, leaving 13 bases between the germline ends. CDR1 and CDR2 (germline): MNHEY, SVGAGI. The CDR3 contains 13 residues.

The chain is built from TRBV29-1 and TRBJ2-1; TRBD2 matches 12 bases. Germline CDR1 SQVTM, CDR2 ANQGSEA. The CDR3 totals 14 residues. CDR3 in DNA: TGCAGTCTCGGGGCTAGCGGGGGGGTGGATGAGCAGTTCTTC. It encodes CSLGASGGVDEQFF.

DNA of the CDR3: TGTGCCAGCAGCTTGGGTTTGGGCACTAATCAGCCCCAGCATTTT. Translated: CASSLGLGTNQPQHF. The chain uses TRBV5-6 and TRBJ1-5; D gene unclear. From germline, CDR1 is SGHDT and CDR2 YYEEEE. Trimming stripped 0 bases from V and 4 bases from J, with 11 bases between. There are 15 residues in the CDR3. Complete variable domain (other parts from reference TRBV5-6 and TRBJ1-5): DAGVTQSPTHLIKTRGQQVTLRCSPKSGHDTVSWYQQALGQGPQFIFQYYEEEERQRGNFPDRFSGHQFPNYSSELNVNALLLGDSALYLCASSLGLGTNQPQHFGDGTRLSIL.

This chain joins TRBV7-8 and TRBJ1-6; unclear D gene. The CDR3 runs 14 residues. Germline CDR1 is SGHVS and CDR2 is FQNEAQ. V was pared by 1 base and J by 6 bases, with 7 bases between. This CDR3 is CASSLDTSNSPLHF. The CDR3 DNA sequence: TGTGCCAGCAGCTTAGATACGAGTAATTCACCCCTCCACTTT.

The chain joins TRBV5-1 to TRBJ2-5, with D hard to call. The CDR3 is 14 amino acids. The V end lost 4 bases, the J end lost 4 bases, and 14 bases lay between the germline ends. Germline V gene lookup returns CDR1 SGHRS and CDR2 YFSETQ. The CDR3 sequence: CASSVTPAAETQYF. In nucleotides, the CDR3 is TGCGCCAGCAGCGTAACTCCTGCCGCAGAGACCCAGTACTTC.

The genes are TRBV9 and TRBJ2-5; 9 positions match TRBD1. The CDR3 sequence is 15 residues long. Germline V gene lookup returns CDR1 SGDLS and CDR2 YYNGEE. Unmatched junction bases numbered 5, after V lost 0 bases and J lost 5 bases. In DNA form, the CDR3 reads TGTGCCAGCAGCGTAGGGACAGGGGTCGGGGAGACCCAGTACTTC. This encodes CASSVGTGVGETQYF.

The gene calls are TRBV11-2 and TRBJ1-2, with a possible D match to TRBD1 (5 bases). The CDR3 covers 14 residues. With 6 bases removed from V and 3 bases from J, the gap between germline ends came to 14 bases. Germline CDR1 is SGHAT and CDR2 is FQNNGV. The CDR3 spells CASSLGGMDYGYTF. The CDR3 DNA is TGTGCCAGCAGTCTCGGGGGGATGGACTATGGCTACACCTTC.

The chain recombines TRBV5-8 with TRBJ1-1; D may be TRBD1 (5 bases). Germline V gene lookup returns CDR1 SGHTS and CDR2 YDEGEE. The V end was cut by 1 base, the J end by 8 bases, with 21 bases between. CDR3 length: 16 amino acids. The CDR3, as DNA: TGTGCCAGCAGCTTGAGGTTCGGACACCAGAACAGGGAAGCTTTCTTT. This sequence encodes CASSLRFGHQNREAFF.

This clone was seen just once. The chain combines TRBV9 with TRBJ2-7; 8 bases match TRBD2. The CDR3 runs 15 residues. J gave up 4 bases and V 3 bases, and 9 bases lay outside the gene matches. Germline lookup yields CDR1 SGDLS and CDR2 YYNGEE. The CDR3 is CASSASAGAKYEQYF. The CDR3 DNA sequence: TGTGCCAGCAGCGCCTCAGCGGGGGCGAAGTACGAGCAGTACTTC.

The V and J genes are TRBV7-9 and TRBJ1-1; no definite D call. Trimming removed 2 bases at V and 9 bases at J, with 7 bases between. The CDR3 is 11 residues long. Germline CDR1 SEHNR, CDR2 FQNEAQ (reference sequence). This chain's CDR3 is CASSLPVKAFF. In DNA, the CDR3 is TGTGCCAGCAGCTTACCAGTAAAAGCTTTCTTT.

In its sample, this clone was seen a few times. The gene calls are TRBV7-8 and TRBJ1-1; possibly TRBD1 for D (6 bases). V lost 7 bases, J lost 5 bases, and 23 bases lay in between. The germline CDR1 and CDR2 sequences are SGHVS and FQNEAQ. The CDR3 consists of 16 residues. Written as DNA, the CDR3 is TGTGCCAGCAAGGTGGGGGCGGGTTCTTGGTTGACTGAAGCTTTCTTT. Translation gives CASKVGAGSWLTEAFF.

The chain is built from TRBV10-3 and TRBJ1-1; perhaps TRBD1 as D (5 bases). There are 14 residues in the CDR3. Germline-derived CDR1 and CDR2 are ENHRY and SYGVKD. Trimming shortened V by 3 bases and J by 1 base, and 9 bases separated the two germline ends. The CDR3 loop reads CAISDQGGNTEAFF. DNA of the CDR3: TGTGCCATCAGTGACCAGGGAGGGAACACTGAAGCTTTCTTT.

This clone was observed a single time. The V gene is TRBV19, the J gene TRBJ1-2; 10 bases map to TRBD1. The V and J ends lost 5 bases and 5 bases, in that order; junction bases with no gene match: 2. The CDR3 covers 13 residues. Looked up from germline, CDR1 is LNHDA and CDR2 is SQIVND (reference sequence). The CDR3 here is CASSGTGVYGYTF. CDR3 nucleotide sequence: TGTGCCAGTAGTGGGACAGGGGTTTATGGCTACACCTTC.

The chain carries TRBV7-6 and TRBJ1-1, with unresolved D. CDR1 and CDR2 (germline): SGHVS, FNYEAQ. This CDR3 comprises 13 residues. V lost 5 bases to trimming and J lost 6 bases, with 13 bases between them. In DNA, the CDR3 is TGTGCCAGCAGCCCCTCGTGGCTCTCTGAAGCTTTCTTT. Protein product: CASSPSWLSEAFF.

This clone appeared once. The gene calls are TRBV19 and TRBJ2-2, with no clear D. Germline lookup yields CDR1 LNHDA and CDR2 SQIVND (reference sequence). This CDR3 contains 13 residues. Trimming left V 5 bases short and J 2 bases short, with 6 bases between. The CDR3 reads CASSDINTGELFF. The CDR3 DNA sequence: TGTGCCAGTAGTGACATAAACACCGGGGAGCTGTTTTTT.

The chain has TRBV7-8 and TRBJ2-5; 7 nucleotides line up with TRBD1. Germline CDR1 reads SGHVS; CDR2 reads FQNEAQ. J lost 5 bases, V lost 5 bases, and 11 bases had no gene match. There are 15 residues in the CDR3. The CDR3 coding sequence is TGTGCCAGCAGCCCCCTAGGGGGCAAGGGTGAGACCCAGTACTTC. Translated: CASSPLGGKGETQYF.